This passage covers 21 T cell receptor beta chains from one sample sequenced in a study of blood T cell dynamics during melanoma immunotherapy. Time point given: pre-treatment baseline. Data came from immunoSEQ multiplex PCR; TCRdb stores just in-frame clones and leaves some out. The sample lists about 4,800 clones; more than 75% were seen once. Specimen: blood, collected from a patient treated with checkpoint blockade. These receptors were taken from a human donor with melanoma.

The chain links TRBV7-9 to TRBJ2-1; tentatively, D is TRBD2 (6 bases). The V gene lost 2 bases and the J gene lost 5 bases, with 10 bases spanning the gap. This CDR3 has 14 residues. Germline V gene sequence: CDR1 SEHNR, CDR2 FQNEAQ (reference sequence). The CDR3 DNA follows: TGTGCCAGCAGCTTAACGGGACTGGACAATGAGCAGTTCTTC. Protein sequence: CASSLTGLDNEQFF.

The chain joins TRBV4-3 to TRBJ1-6; D gene unclear. Germline CDR1 LGHNA, CDR2 YSLEER. This CDR3 region has 16 residues. V dropped 0 bases and J dropped 8 bases, with 14 bases sitting between them. CDR3 region: CASSQDIQASYSPLHF. In DNA form, the CDR3 reads TGCGCCAGCAGCCAAGATATTCAGGCCTCTTATTCACCCCTCCACTTT.

This clone appeared once. J is TRBJ2-1 and V is TRBV28; D is perhaps TRBD1 (6 bases). The V end was cut by 6 bases, the J end by 6 bases, with 12 bases between. The V gene's germline CDR1 is MDHEN and CDR2 SYDVKM. This CDR3 has 13 residues. The CDR3 DNA sequence: TGTGCCAGCAGATTCCAGGGGCTCAATGAGCAGTTCTTC. It yields the protein CASRFQGLNEQFF.

The chain links TRBV11-2 to TRBJ2-7, with 12 bases identical to TRBD2. The length of the CDR3 is 15 residues. Looked up from germline, CDR1 is SGHAT and CDR2 is FQNNGV. V lost 0 bases and J lost 9; bases outside the gene matches: 6. The CDR3 DNA reads as TGTGCCAGCAGCTTAGAGCCTAGCGGGAGGGCCTTGCAGTACTTC. This gives the protein CASSLEPSGRALQYF.

As DNA, the CDR3 is TGCGCCAGCAGTCGGGCGATTTCTAGCAATCAGCCCCAGCATTTT. Its translation is CASSRAISSNQPQHF. The V gene is TRBV23-1, the J gene TRBJ1-5; D remains ambiguous. TRBV23-1 is labeled an ORF, and its function is uncertain. The CDR3 is 15 residues long. V lost 4 bases to trimming and J lost 0 bases, with 10 bases between them.

The chain joins TRBV7-2 to TRBJ2-3, with D possibly being TRBD2 (5 bases). CDR1 is SGHTA and CDR2 is FQGNSA in the germline V gene. The CDR3 length is 15 residues. The V gene lost 1 base and the J gene lost 4 bases, with 12 bases spanning the gap. The DNA of the CDR3 is TGTGCCAGCAGCTTAGGAAACCCCGGGGCAGATACGCAGTATTTT. It codes for CASSLGNPGADTQYF. The full variable domain, in which reference TRBV7-2 and TRBJ2-3 provide the parts outside the CDR3, is GAGVSQSPSNKVTEKGKDVELRCDPISGHTALYWYRQSLGQGLEFLIYFQGNSAPDKSGLPSDRFSAERTGGSVSTLTIQRTQQEDSAVYLCASSLGNPGADTQYFGPGTRLTVL.

This clone showed up just a few times. V is TRBV28 and J is TRBJ1-1, with D perhaps TRBD1 (5 bases). The CDR3 is made up of 12 amino acids. Trimming shortened V by 3 bases and J by 11 bases, and 13 bases separated the two germline ends. Germline V gene lookup returns CDR1 MDHEN and CDR2 SYDVKM. CDR3 sequence reads: CASSFYGTGAFF. As DNA, the CDR3 is TGTGCCAGCAGTTTCTACGGGACGGGGGCTTTCTTT.

This sequence joins TRBV19 and TRBJ2-7; D is uncertain. The ends were cut back, 3 bases at V and 6 bases at J, with 6 bases in the middle. From germline, CDR1 is LNHDA and CDR2 SQIVND (reference sequence). CDR3 length: 11 residues. DNA for the CDR3: TGTGCCAGTAGTATTCTAGGCGAGCAGTACTTC. Translating it yields CASSILGEQYF. The whole variable domain, remainder taken from reference TRBV19 and TRBJ2-7, is DGGITQSPKYLFRKEGQNVTLSCEQNLNHDAMYWYRQDPGQGLRLIYYSQIVNDFQKGDIAEGYSVSREKKESFPLTVTSAQKNPTAFYLCASSILGEQYFGPGTRLTVT.

The chain joins TRBV28 to TRBJ2-7; D perhaps matches TRBD2 (6 bases). With 6 bases removed from V and 3 bases from J, the gap between germline ends came to 9 bases. Germline-derived CDR1 and CDR2 are MDHEN and SYDVKM. There are 12 residues in the CDR3. CDR3 sequence: CASSLTSYEQYF. The CDR3 bases are TGTGCCAGCAGCCTGACTAGCTACGAGCAGTACTTC.

The J gene is TRBJ2-7, the V gene TRBV28; possible D gene TRBD2, 6 bases. CDR1 and CDR2 (germline): MDHEN, SYDVKM. CDR3 length equals 14 residues. The V gene lost 2 bases and the J gene lost 2 bases, with 10 bases spanning the gap. DNA for the CDR3: TGTGCCAGCAGTTTAGGGACTGAACCCTACGAGCAGTACTTC. Translated: CASSLGTEPYEQYF.

V gene TRBV16 combines with J gene TRBJ2-5, with D tentatively TRBD1 or TRBD2 (5 bases each). Trimming pared 4 bases from V and 7 bases from J, leaving 13 bases between. This CDR3 contains 13 residues. Germline V gene sequence: CDR1 KGHSY, CDR2 FQNENV. CDR3 region: CASSLGTVGTQYF. The CDR3 coding sequence is TGTGCCAGCAGCCTCGGGACCGTTGGGACCCAGTACTTC.

The chain employs TRBV7-6 and TRBJ1-3; D not resolved. Germline V gene lookup returns CDR1 SGHVS and CDR2 FNYEAQ. V was shortened by 1 base and J by 3 bases, with 7 bases between the two germline ends. This CDR3 has 14 amino acids. This CDR3 reads CASSLVDGGNTIYF. CDR3 sequence (DNA): TGTGCCAGCAGCTTAGTAGACGGTGGAAACACCATATATTTT.

This chain links TRBV5-1 with TRBJ1-1, with no clear D. V dropped 0 bases and J dropped 4 bases, with 10 bases sitting between them. CDR1 SGHRS and CDR2 YFSETQ come from the germline V gene. The CDR3 spans 14 residues. The CDR3 DNA reads as TGCGCCAGCAGCTTGGCCGCACAGTCCACTGAAGCTTTCTTT. It yields the protein CASSLAAQSTEAFF.

V gene TRBV11-2 combines with J gene TRBJ1-1, with TRBD1 as a possible D gene (5 bases). The length of the CDR3 is 15 residues. The V gene's germline CDR1 is SGHAT and CDR2 FQNNGV. Trimming shortened V by 0 bases and J by 0 bases, and 8 bases separated the two germline ends. CDR3 protein: CASSLEPGMNTEAFF. CDR3 bases: TGTGCCAGCAGCTTAGAGCCAGGGATGAACACTGAAGCTTTCTTT.

The rearrangement uses TRBV5-6 and TRBJ2-7, with D possibly called TRBD1 or TRBD2 (5 bases each). There are 14 residues in the CDR3. Per the germline V gene, CDR1 is SGHDT and CDR2 is YYEEEE. V was shortened by 2 bases and J by 3 bases, with 12 bases between the two germline ends. The CDR3 region is CASSFRDGNYEQYF. The CDR3 DNA reads as TGTGCCAGCAGCTTTCGGGACGGAAACTACGAGCAGTACTTC.

This chain connects TRBV28 to TRBJ2-1, with D maybe TRBD2 (5 bases). The CDR3 contains 13 residues. V was cut by 9 bases and J by 4 bases, with 13 bases left in between. Germline CDR1 reads MDHEN; CDR2 reads SYDVKM. The CDR3 protein is CASSALAYNEQFF. In DNA form, the CDR3 reads TGTGCCAGTTCGGCTCTAGCTTACAATGAGCAGTTCTTC.

The V and J genes are TRBV19 and TRBJ1-6; 7 nucleotides match TRBD1. The germline V gene encodes CDR1 LNHDA and CDR2 SQIVND (reference sequence). There are 13 residues in the CDR3. The V gene end was trimmed by 7 bases and the J gene end by 6 bases; junction bases not matched to a gene: 3. The CDR3 DNA follows: TGTGCCAGTAATTGGGACAGTAATTCACCCCTCCACTTT. Its protein is CASNWDSNSPLHF.

This clone was found a few times. DNA of the CDR3: TGTGCCAGCTCACCGCAGAAGGGGACTGAAGCTTTCTTT. Encoded protein: CASSPQKGTEAFF. V is TRBV18 and J is TRBJ1-1, with a weak D call TRBD1 (5 bases). CDR3 length equals 13 residues. The germline CDR1 and CDR2 sequences are KGHSH and LQKENI. The ends were cut back, 3 bases at V and 5 bases at J, with 10 bases in the middle.

V and J are TRBV6-4 and TRBJ1-5; a weak D match, TRBD1 (5 bases). V was cut by 3 bases and J by 3 bases, with 6 bases left in between. The germline V gene has CDR1 MRHNA and CDR2 SNTAGT. The CDR3 extends over 13 amino acids. CDR3 coding DNA: TGTGCCAGCAGTGAGACAGACAATCAGCCCCAGCATTTT. Translating gives CASSETDNQPQHF.

Only one count was recorded for this clone. The V and J genes are TRBV5-6 and TRBJ2-7; weak D call: TRBD2 (6 bases). Trimming pared 1 base from V and 2 bases from J, leaving 22 bases between. Germline CDR1 reads SGHDT; CDR2 reads YYEEEE. There are 18 residues in the CDR3. CDR3 sequence: CASSLRRGSHPMAYEQYF. The DNA of the CDR3 is TGTGCCAGCAGCTTGAGGAGGGGATCGCATCCTATGGCCTACGAGCAGTACTTC.

The chain combines TRBV20-1 with TRBJ1-2; 8 nucleotides agree with TRBD1. There are 11 residues in the CDR3. CDR1 is DFQATT and CDR2 is SNEGSKA in the germline V gene (reference sequence). With 7 bases clipped from V and 8 bases from J, the junction kept 6 bases outside the gene matches. The CDR3 bases are TGCAGTGGACAGGGGATGATCGGCTACACCTTC. Translated: CSGQGMIGYTF.